This T cell receptor (beta chain) was found in a study of EBV T-cell therapy then PD-1 blockade in nasopharyngeal carcinoma. Treatment noted: AdE1-LMPpoly-expanded autologous EBV-specific T-cell therapy followed by anti-PD-1 nivolumab. With regard to this clone: Its cognate antigen is unknown.

Generated by immunoSEQ multiplex PCR, the TCRdb table keeps only in-frame clones and is missing some. The sample has some 20,000 clones; 75% to 90% are singletons. V was clipped by 2 bases and J by 3 bases; unmatched bases: 5. CDR3 length equals 16 residues. The germline gives CDR1 MNHEY, CDR2 SVGEGT. The sequence came from a man aged 40-49 years with nasopharyngeal carcinoma. The rearrangement links TRBV6-2 or TRBV6-3 to TRBJ1-1; 11 bases match TRBD1. Sequences were derived from CD8+ T cells from blood, sampled around day 60 from a patient whose treatment included autologous EBV-specific T cells and nivolumab. Here the CDR3 DNA reads TGTGCCAGCAGTTACGAAGGACAGGGGGCGCACACTGAAGCTTTCTTT. Translated: CASSYEGQGAHTEAFF.